The next 26 T cell receptor beta chains were all read from a single sample in a study of blood T cell repertoires in COVID-19. TCRdb's table, derived via immunoSEQ multiplex PCR, lists solely in-frame clones and lacks some. The table has around 200,000 clones, nearly 85% seen once. Sequencing was performed on peripheral blood. These receptor sequences come from a woman aged 25 to 39 with COVID-19, enrolled during active disease.

The genes are TRBV19 and TRBJ2-5; D unresolved. V was trimmed by 4 bases and J by 7 bases, leaving 10 bases between them. The germline V gene encodes CDR1 LNHDA and CDR2 SQIVND (reference sequence). The CDR3 contains 12 residues. CDR3 loop: CASSTTIGTQYF. The CDR3 nucleotides are TGTGCCAGTAGTACTACTATCGGGACCCAGTACTTC. The full variable domain, with the rest looked up from reference TRBV19 and TRBJ2-5, is DGGITQSPKYLFRKEGQNVTLSCEQNLNHDAMYWYRQDPGQGLRLIYYSQIVNDFQKGDIAEGYSVSREKKESFPLTVTSAQKNPTAFYLCASSTTIGTQYFGPGTRLLVL.

The rearrangement links TRBV27 to TRBJ2-4, with 7 bases identical to TRBD1. Per the germline V gene, CDR1 is MNHEY and CDR2 is SMNVEV (reference sequence). This CDR3 spans 16 amino acids. J was trimmed by 0 bases and V by 7 bases; bases with no gene match: 9. CDR3: CASTPTGKLAKNIQYF. The CDR3 DNA is TGTGCCAGCACCCCGACAGGGAAACTAGCCAAAAACATTCAGTACTTC.

This chain links TRBV4-3 with TRBJ1-1, with 10 bases fitting TRBD1. J lost 6 bases, V lost 5 bases, and 9 bases had no gene match. The CDR3 has 15 residues. CDR1 and CDR2 (germline): LGHNA, YSLEER. The CDR3: CASSSGQGDHSEAFF. The CDR3 DNA follows: TGCGCCAGCAGCTCCGGACAGGGGGACCATTCTGAAGCTTTCTTT.

This clone was observed once. This chain links TRBV27 with TRBJ2-5; 7 nucleotides align to TRBD1. Germline V gives CDR1 MNHEY, CDR2 SMNVEV (reference sequence). The length of the CDR3 is 16 residues. Trimming removed 5 bases from V and 3 bases from J; junction bases left unmatched: 12. CDR3 bases: TGTGCCAGCAGTCCTTTCCAGACAGGGTCGAAAGAGACCCAGTACTTC. Protein product: CASSPFQTGSKETQYF.

This clone appeared once. This chain joins TRBV28 and TRBJ2-1; possible D gene TRBD2, 6 bases. Deletions cut 5 bases from V and 5 bases from J, with 16 bases between. Germline loops: CDR1 MDHEN, CDR2 SYDVKM. The CDR3 is made up of 15 amino acids. The DNA of the CDR3 is TGTGCCAGCAGTGGGCGGGGCAAGCTCCACAATGAGCAGTTCTTC. Its protein product is CASSGRGKLHNEQFF.

The gene calls are TRBV5-1 and TRBJ2-3, with 11 nucleotides matching TRBD1. The CDR3 is 16 amino acids. The V segment lost 4 bases and the J segment 3 bases; nucleotides outside the gene matches: 7. CDR1 and CDR2 from the germline V gene are SGHRS and YFSETQ. CDR3 DNA sequence: TGCGCCAGCAGCGAAAACCGGGACAGGGGGACAGATACGCAGTATTTT. Residues: CASSENRDRGTDTQYF.

The rearrangement uses TRBV21-1 and TRBJ2-5; TRBD1 is the table's D call and was not checked against the DNA. TRBV21-1 is an annotated pseudogene. The CDR3 runs to 13 residues. Written as DNA, the CDR3 is TGTGCCAGCAGCCCCCGGACAGGGGAGACCCAGTACTTC. Protein product: CASSPRTGETQYF.

This chain uses TRBV11-1 with TRBJ1-1; maybe TRBD1 (6 bases). V shed 8 bases and J shed 1 base, with 14 bases lying between them. CDR3 length: 14 amino acids. Per the germline V gene, CDR1 is SGHAT and CDR2 is FQDESV (reference sequence). The CDR3 nucleotides read TGTGCCAGCGGCCCCGGGACACCGAACACTGAAGCTTTCTTT. Protein product: CASGPGTPNTEAFF.

J is TRBJ2-7 and V is TRBV19; 9 bases line up with TRBD1. The J segment lost 3 bases and the V segment lost 6 bases, leaving 6 bases of the junction unmatched. CDR3 length: 14 residues. In germline, CDR1 is LNHDA, CDR2 SQIVND (reference sequence). The CDR3 bases are TGTGCCAGTAGCTTGACAGGGGGGGACTACGAGCAGTACTTC. It is translated as CASSLTGGDYEQYF.

This clone is deemed medium-sized. This chain joins TRBV2 and TRBJ2-2, with 7 bases lining up with TRBD1. In germline, CDR1 is SNHLY, CDR2 FYNNEI. Germline trimming cut 6 bases from V and 5 bases from J; bases unmatched to any gene: 0. The CDR3 is 12 residues long. The CDR3 region is CASRTGTGELFF. The CDR3 DNA sequence: TGTGCCAGCAGGACAGGGACCGGGGAGCTGTTTTTT.

The rearrangement joins TRBV4-1 to TRBJ2-6; 9 nucleotides match TRBD1. Germline V CDR1 and CDR2: MGHRA, YSYEKL. J lost 4 bases, V lost 4 bases, and 5 bases had no gene match. This CDR3 contains 16 residues. DNA of the CDR3: TGCGCCAGCAGCCGCGACAGGGGGAACGGGGCCAACGTCCTGACTTTC. This codes for CASSRDRGNGANVLTF.

DNA of the CDR3: TGTGCTAGTGGTTCGAGCGGGGTAGAGACCCAGTACTTC. It codes for CASGSSGVETQYF. This chain links TRBV12-5 with TRBJ2-5, with 7 bases that match TRBD2. V shed 4 bases and J 4 bases; nucleotides not matched to a gene: 3. The germline V gene encodes CDR1 LGHNT and CDR2 FRNRAP. CDR3 length equals 13 residues.

The chain joins TRBV4-2 to TRBJ2-5; TRBD2 might be the D (7 bases). CDR3 length: 17 amino acids. Germline V gene data show CDR1 as LGHNA and CDR2 as YNFKEQ. V lost 3 bases, J lost 5 bases, and 22 bases lay in between. This CDR3 reads CASSQAPLAGAGETQYF. DNA for the CDR3: TGTGCCAGCAGCCAGGCCCCGCTGGCGGGGGCTGGGGAGACCCAGTACTTC.

This chain uses TRBV19 with TRBJ1-4, with a weak D call TRBD1 (5 bases). Germline V gene sequence: CDR1 LNHDA, CDR2 SQIVND (reference sequence). CDR3 size: 15 residues. Between the trimmed V and J ends, which lost 3 bases and 2 bases, there was a span of 10 bases. The CDR3 region is CASSMQGGTNEKLFF. The CDR3 DNA reads as TGTGCCAGTAGTATGCAGGGAGGGACTAATGAAAAACTGTTTTTT.

The chain combines TRBV25-1 with TRBJ2-2; tentative D call: TRBD1 (7 bases). The V end was cut by 9 bases, the J end by 0 bases, with 11 bases between. This CDR3 has 14 residues. Germline loops: CDR1 MGHDK, CDR2 SYGVNS. CDR3 in amino acids: CARTGDSNTGELFF. CDR3 nucleotide sequence: TGTGCCAGAACAGGGGACTCGAACACCGGGGAGCTGTTTTTT.

The gene calls are TRBV30 and TRBJ1-3, with D possibly being TRBD1 (5 bases). Germline values: CDR1 GTSNPN, CDR2 SVGIG (reference sequence). The V end lost 2 bases, the J end lost 2 bases, and 13 bases lay between the germline ends. The CDR3 totals 15 residues. CDR3 protein: CAWSWRRGPGNTIYF. The CDR3 nucleotides read TGTGCCTGGAGTTGGAGAAGGGGCCCTGGAAACACCATATATTTT.

The rearrangement uses TRBV11-2 and TRBJ2-7; perhaps TRBD2 as D (6 bases). From germline, CDR1 is SGHAT and CDR2 FQNNGV. V gave up 2 bases and J gave up 2 bases, with 10 bases separating them. There are 14 residues in the CDR3. The CDR3 is CASSLRRAPYEQYF. The CDR3 nucleotides read TGTGCCAGCAGCTTACGGAGGGCCCCCTACGAGCAGTACTTC.

The rearrangement links TRBV6-5 to TRBJ1-2, with D maybe TRBD1 (5 bases). The germline gives CDR1 MNHEY, CDR2 SVGAGI. V gave up 5 bases and J gave up 2 bases, with 15 bases separating them. This CDR3 region has 15 residues. CDR3 residues: CASSTREGTNYGYTF. In DNA form, the CDR3 reads TGTGCCAGCAGTACCCGGGAGGGGACCAACTATGGCTACACCTTC.

The chain joins TRBV13 to TRBJ2-1, with 7 bases identical to TRBD2. J was trimmed by 2 bases and V by 3 bases; bases with no gene match: 10. Germline-derived CDR1 and CDR2 are PRHDT and FYEKMQ (reference sequence). The CDR3 is 17 amino acids. In nucleotides, the CDR3 is TGTGCCAGCAGCTTCACCTGGGGGGGATCGGCCTACAATGAGCAGTTCTTC. Translated: CASSFTWGGSAYNEQFF. The variable domain in full, with the rest retrieved from reference TRBV13 and TRBJ2-1, is AAGVIQSPRHLIKEKRETATLKCYPIPRHDTVYWYQQGPGQDPQFLISFYEKMQSDKGSIPDRFSAQQFSDYHSELNMSSLELGDSALYFCASSFTWGGSAYNEQFFGPGTRLTVL.

V usage is TRBV10-3 and J usage is TRBJ2-5; D possibly corresponds to TRBD2 (5 bases). The CDR3 is 11 amino acids. CDR1 ENHRY and CDR2 SYGVKD come from the germline V gene. V lost 10 bases to trimming and J lost 4 bases, with 10 bases between them. The CDR3 sequence: CATARGETQYF. DNA of the CDR3: TGTGCCACCGCACGGGGAGAGACCCAGTACTTC.

The genes are TRBV27 and TRBJ2-5, with D maybe TRBD1 (5 bases). The CDR3 is made up of 15 amino acids. Germline assignment: CDR1 MNHEY and CDR2 SMNVEV (reference sequence). Trimming took 5 bases from V and 2 from J, leaving 15 bases between them. DNA for the CDR3: TGTGCCAGCAGTGCAGAAGTAACAGGTCAAGAGACCCAGTACTTC. This translates into CASSAEVTGQETQYF.

The chain employs TRBV5-1 and TRBJ1-2; 9 bases align to TRBD1. V was pared by 4 bases and J by 4 bases, with 8 bases of the junction left unmatched. CDR3 size: 15 residues. The germline V gene has CDR1 SGHRS and CDR2 YFSETQ. The CDR3 nucleotides read TGCGCCAGCAGCATGACAGGGGGAGAGATCTATGGCTACACCTTC. It codes for CASSMTGGEIYGYTF.

This rearrangement joins TRBV6-6 to TRBJ2-6; D call uncertain. CDR3 length: 15 amino acids. The V gene lost 5 bases and the J gene lost 0 bases, with 8 bases spanning the gap. Germline V CDR1 and CDR2: MNHNY, SVGAGI (reference sequence). The CDR3 is CASSQKRSGANVLTF. The CDR3 region has the DNA TGTGCCAGCAGTCAGAAGCGCTCTGGGGCCAACGTCCTGACTTTC.

V and J are TRBV6-6 and TRBJ2-5; no clear D gene. The CDR3 consists of 17 residues. Per germline, CDR1 MNHNY and CDR2 SVGAGI (reference sequence). Trimming removed 5 bases from V and 3 bases from J, with 22 bases in between. The CDR3 sequence: CASSPRMISEPKETQYF. For the CDR3, the DNA is TGTGCCAGCAGTCCTCGCATGATCAGCGAACCCAAAGAGACCCAGTACTTC.

The V gene is TRBV7-8, the J gene TRBJ1-2, with a weak D call TRBD1 (6 bases). The CDR3 consists of 13 residues. Looked up from germline, CDR1 is SGHVS and CDR2 is FQNEAQ. V lost 2 bases, J lost 8 bases, and 12 bases lay in between. The CDR3: CASSLSGVEGYTF. The DNA of the CDR3 is TGTGCCAGCAGCTTATCAGGGGTTGAGGGCTACACCTTC. Full variable domain (outside the CDR3, taken from reference TRBV7-8 and TRBJ1-2): GAGVSQSPRYKVAKRGQDVALRCDPISGHVSLFWYQQALGQGPEFLTYFQNEAQLDKSGLPSDRFFAERPEGSVSTLKIQRTQQEDSAVYLCASSLSGVEGYTFGSGTRLTVV.

This clone has only one observation. The CDR3 loop reads CASSSGGAALYGYTF. Written as DNA, the CDR3 is TGTGCCAGCAGCTCCGGGGGGGCCGCTCTCTATGGCTACACCTTC. The chain joins TRBV9 to TRBJ1-2; D may be TRBD1 (6 bases). Trimming took off 4 bases at V and 4 bases at J, with 17 bases between the two ends. This CDR3 region has 15 residues. Germline lookup yields CDR1 SGDLS and CDR2 YYNGEE.